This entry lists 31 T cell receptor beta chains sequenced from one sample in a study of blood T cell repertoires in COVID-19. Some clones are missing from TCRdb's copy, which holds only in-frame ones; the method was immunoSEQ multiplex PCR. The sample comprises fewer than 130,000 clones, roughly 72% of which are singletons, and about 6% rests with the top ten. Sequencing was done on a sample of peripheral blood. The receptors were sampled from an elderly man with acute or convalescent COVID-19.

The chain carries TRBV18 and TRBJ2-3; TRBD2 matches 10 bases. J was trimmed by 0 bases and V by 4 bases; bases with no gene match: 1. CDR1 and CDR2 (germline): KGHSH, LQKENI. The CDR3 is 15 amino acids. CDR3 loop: CASSRGLASTDTQYF. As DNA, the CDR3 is TGTGCCAGCTCACGGGGACTAGCGAGCACAGATACGCAGTATTTT.

The CDR3 DNA is TGTGCCAGCAGCTCGCCCTTCGGGGAGTGGTACTTC. Encoded protein: CASSSPFGEWYF. V usage is TRBV28 and J usage is TRBJ2-7; tentatively, D is TRBD2 (5 bases). This CDR3 spans 12 amino acids. V was clipped by 6 bases and J by 12 bases, with 18 bases between them. CDR1 is MDHEN and CDR2 is SYDVKM in the germline V gene.

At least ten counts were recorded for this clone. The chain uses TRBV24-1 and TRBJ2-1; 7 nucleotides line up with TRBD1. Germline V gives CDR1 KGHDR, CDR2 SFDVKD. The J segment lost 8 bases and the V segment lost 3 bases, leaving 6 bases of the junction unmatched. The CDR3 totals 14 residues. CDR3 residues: CATSDNRGLHEQFF. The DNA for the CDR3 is TGTGCCACCAGTGATAACAGGGGCCTCCATGAGCAGTTCTTC.

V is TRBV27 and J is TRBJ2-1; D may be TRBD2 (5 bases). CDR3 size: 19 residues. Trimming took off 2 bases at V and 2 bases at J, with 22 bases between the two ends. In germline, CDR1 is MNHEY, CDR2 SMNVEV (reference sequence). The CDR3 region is CASSLRSPPGSMAYNEQFF. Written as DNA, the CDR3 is TGTGCCAGCAGTTTAAGGTCCCCGCCGGGGAGTATGGCCTACAATGAGCAGTTCTTC.

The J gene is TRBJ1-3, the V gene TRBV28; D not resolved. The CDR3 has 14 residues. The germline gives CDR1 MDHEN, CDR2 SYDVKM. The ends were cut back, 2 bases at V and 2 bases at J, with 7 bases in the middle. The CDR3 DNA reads TGTGCCAGCAGTTTACCTACTACTGGAAACACCATATATTTT. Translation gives CASSLPTTGNTIYF.

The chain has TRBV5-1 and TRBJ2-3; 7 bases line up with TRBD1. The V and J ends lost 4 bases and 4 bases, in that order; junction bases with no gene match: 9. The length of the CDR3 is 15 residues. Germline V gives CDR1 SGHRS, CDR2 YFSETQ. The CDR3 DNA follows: TGCGCCAGCAGCATACAGGGGCCCCAGTCAGATACGCAGTATTTT. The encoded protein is CASSIQGPQSDTQYF.

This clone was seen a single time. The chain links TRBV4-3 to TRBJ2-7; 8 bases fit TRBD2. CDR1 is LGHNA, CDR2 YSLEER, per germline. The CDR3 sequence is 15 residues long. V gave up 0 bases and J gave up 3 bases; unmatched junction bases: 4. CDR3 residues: CASSQDSGGDYEQYF. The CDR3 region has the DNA TGCGCCAGCAGCCAAGATTCCGGGGGGGACTACGAGCAGTACTTC.

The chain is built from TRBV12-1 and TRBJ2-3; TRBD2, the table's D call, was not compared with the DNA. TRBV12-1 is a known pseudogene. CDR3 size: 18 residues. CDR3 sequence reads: CASSPRTSEGKLTDTQYF. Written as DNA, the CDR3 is TGTGCCAGCAGCCCCAGGACTAGCGAGGGCAAATTGACAGATACGCAGTATTTT.

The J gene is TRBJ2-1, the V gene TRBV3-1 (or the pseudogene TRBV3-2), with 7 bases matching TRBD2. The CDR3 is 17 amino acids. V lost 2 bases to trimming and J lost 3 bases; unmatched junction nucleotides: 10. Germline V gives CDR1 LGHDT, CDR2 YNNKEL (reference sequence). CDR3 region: CASSQRAQRDLYNEQFF. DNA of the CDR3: TGTGCCAGCAGCCAAAGAGCGCAGCGGGACCTCTACAATGAGCAGTTCTTC.

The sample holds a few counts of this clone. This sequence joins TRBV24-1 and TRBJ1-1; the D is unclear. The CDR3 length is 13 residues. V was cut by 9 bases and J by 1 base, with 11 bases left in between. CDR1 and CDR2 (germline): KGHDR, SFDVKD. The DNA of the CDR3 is TGTGCCACCGACGAGGGCCCGAACACTGAAGCTTTCTTT. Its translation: CATDEGPNTEAFF.

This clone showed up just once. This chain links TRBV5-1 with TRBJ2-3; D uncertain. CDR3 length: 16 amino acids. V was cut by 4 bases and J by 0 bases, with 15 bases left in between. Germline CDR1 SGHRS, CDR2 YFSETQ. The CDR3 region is CASSPRMITSTDTQYF. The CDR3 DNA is TGCGCCAGCAGCCCTAGGATGATTACTAGCACAGATACGCAGTATTTT.

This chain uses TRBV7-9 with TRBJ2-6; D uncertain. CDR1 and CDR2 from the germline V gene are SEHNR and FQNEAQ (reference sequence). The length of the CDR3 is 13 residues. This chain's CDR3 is CAPGSPGANVLTF. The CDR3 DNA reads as TGTGCTCCTGGCAGTCCTGGGGCCAACGTCCTGACTTTC.

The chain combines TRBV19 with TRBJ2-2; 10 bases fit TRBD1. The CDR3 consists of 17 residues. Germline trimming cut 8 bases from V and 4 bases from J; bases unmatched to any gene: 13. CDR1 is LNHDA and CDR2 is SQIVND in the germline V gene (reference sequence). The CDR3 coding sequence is TGTGCCAGTTCTGACGGACAGGGGGTAGAAGGCACCGGGGAGCTGTTTTTT. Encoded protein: CASSDGQGVEGTGELFF. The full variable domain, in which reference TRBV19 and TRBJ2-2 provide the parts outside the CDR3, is DGGITQSPKYLFRKEGQNVTLSCEQNLNHDAMYWYRQDPGQGLRLIYYSQIVNDFQKGDIAEGYSVSREKKESFPLTVTSAQKNPTAFYLCASSDGQGVEGTGELFFGEGSRLTVL.

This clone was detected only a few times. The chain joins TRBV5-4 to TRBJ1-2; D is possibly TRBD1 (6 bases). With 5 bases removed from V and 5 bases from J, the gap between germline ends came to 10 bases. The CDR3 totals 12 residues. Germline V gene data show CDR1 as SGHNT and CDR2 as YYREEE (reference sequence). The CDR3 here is CASRDSAYGYTF. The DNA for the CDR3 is TGTGCCAGCAGGGACAGTGCATATGGCTACACCTTC.

The CDR3 DNA sequence: TGTGCCAGCAGTTACCGGACAGGGGACTATGGCTACACCTTC. This codes for CASSYRTGDYGYTF. This rearrangement joins TRBV6-5 to TRBJ1-2; 9 nucleotides line up with TRBD1. Trimming cost V 2 bases and J 3 bases; bases outside gene matches: 1. The CDR3 is 14 residues long. CDR1 and CDR2 from the germline V gene are MNHEY and SVGAGI.

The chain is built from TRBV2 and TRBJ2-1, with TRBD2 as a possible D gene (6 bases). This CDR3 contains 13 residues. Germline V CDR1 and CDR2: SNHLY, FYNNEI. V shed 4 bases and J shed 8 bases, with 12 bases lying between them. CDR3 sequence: CASSGGLIHEQFF. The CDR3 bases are TGTGCCAGCAGTGGGGGACTCATTCATGAGCAGTTCTTC.

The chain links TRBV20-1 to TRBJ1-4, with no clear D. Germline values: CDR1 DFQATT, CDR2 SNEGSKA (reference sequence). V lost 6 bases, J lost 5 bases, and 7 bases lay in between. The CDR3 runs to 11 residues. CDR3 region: CSARGNEKLFF. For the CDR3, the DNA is TGCAGTGCCCGAGGGAATGAAAAACTGTTTTTT.

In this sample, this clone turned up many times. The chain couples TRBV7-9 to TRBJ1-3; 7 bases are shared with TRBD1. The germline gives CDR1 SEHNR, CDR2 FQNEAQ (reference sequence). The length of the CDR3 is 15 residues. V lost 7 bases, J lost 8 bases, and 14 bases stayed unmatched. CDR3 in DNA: TGTGCCAGCACCCAGAGGGGGCCCCGGGTGGACACCATATATTTT. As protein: CASTQRGPRVDTIYF.

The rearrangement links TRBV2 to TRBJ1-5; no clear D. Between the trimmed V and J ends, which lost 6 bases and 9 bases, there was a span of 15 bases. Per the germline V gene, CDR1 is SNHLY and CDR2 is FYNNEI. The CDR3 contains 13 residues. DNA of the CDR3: TGTGCCAGCAGCAGGCAGCGGTCCCGGCCCCAGCATTTT. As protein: CASSRQRSRPQHF.

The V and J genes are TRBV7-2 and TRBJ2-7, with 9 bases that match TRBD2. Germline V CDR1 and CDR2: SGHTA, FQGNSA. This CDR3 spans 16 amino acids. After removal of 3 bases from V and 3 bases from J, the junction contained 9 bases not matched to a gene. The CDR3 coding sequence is TGTGCCAGCAGCTTCCAAGGTAGCGGGAGCTTCTACGAGCAGTACTTC. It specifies CASSFQGSGSFYEQYF.

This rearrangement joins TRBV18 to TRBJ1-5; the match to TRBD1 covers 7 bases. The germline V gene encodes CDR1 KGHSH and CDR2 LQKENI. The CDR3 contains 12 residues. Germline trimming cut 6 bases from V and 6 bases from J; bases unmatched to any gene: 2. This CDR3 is CASSDRRQPQHF. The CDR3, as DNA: TGTGCCAGCTCGGACAGGCGTCAGCCCCAGCATTTT.

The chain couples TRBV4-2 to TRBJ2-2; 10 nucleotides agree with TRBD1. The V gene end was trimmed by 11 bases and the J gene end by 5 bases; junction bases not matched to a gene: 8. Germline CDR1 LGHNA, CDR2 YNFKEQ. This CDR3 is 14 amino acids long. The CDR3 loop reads CACQPGQGTGELFF. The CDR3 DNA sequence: TGTGCCTGCCAACCGGGACAGGGGACCGGGGAGCTGTTTTTT.

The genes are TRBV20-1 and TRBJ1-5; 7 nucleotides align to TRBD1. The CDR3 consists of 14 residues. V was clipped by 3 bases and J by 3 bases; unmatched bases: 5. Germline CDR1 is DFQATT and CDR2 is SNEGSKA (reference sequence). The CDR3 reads CSASDRANNQPQHF. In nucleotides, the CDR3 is TGCAGTGCTAGTGACAGGGCAAACAATCAGCCCCAGCATTTT.

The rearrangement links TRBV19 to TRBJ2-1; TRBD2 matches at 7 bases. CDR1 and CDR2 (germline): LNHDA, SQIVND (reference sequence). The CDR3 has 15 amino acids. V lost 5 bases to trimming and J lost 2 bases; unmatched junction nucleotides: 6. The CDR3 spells CASSRSGTTYNEQFF. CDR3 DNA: TGTGCCAGTAGTCGGAGCGGGACCACCTACAATGAGCAGTTCTTC.

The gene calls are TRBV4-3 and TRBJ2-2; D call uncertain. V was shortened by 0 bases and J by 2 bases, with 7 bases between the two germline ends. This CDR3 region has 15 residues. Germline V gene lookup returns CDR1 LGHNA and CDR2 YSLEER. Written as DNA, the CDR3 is TGCGCCAGCAGCCAAGAGGGCCAAAACACCGGGGAGCTGTTTTTT. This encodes CASSQEGQNTGELFF.

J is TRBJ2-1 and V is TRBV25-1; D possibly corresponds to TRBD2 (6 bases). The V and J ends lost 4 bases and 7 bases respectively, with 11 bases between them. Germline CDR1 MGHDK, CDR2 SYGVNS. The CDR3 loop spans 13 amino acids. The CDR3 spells CASSGDFWNEQFF. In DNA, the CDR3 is TGTGCCAGCAGTGGGGACTTTTGGAATGAGCAGTTCTTC.

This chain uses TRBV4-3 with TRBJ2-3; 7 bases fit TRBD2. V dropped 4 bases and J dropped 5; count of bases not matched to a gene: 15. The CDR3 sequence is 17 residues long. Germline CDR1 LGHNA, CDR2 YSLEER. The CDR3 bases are TGCGCCAGCAGCCCAGCCCGGGGGAGGGAGTCGGGAGATACGCAGTATTTT. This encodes CASSPARGRESGDTQYF.

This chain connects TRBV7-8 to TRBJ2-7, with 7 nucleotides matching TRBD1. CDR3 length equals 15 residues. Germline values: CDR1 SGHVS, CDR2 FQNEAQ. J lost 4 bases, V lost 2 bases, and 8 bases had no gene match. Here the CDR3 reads CASSLNVGGPYEQYF. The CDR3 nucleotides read TGTGCCAGCAGCTTAAATGTAGGGGGCCCTTACGAGCAGTACTTC.

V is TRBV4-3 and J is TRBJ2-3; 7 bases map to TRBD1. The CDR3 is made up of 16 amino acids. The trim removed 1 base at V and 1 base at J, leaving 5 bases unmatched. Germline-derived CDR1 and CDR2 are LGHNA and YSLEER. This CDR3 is CASSQARGIGTDTQYF. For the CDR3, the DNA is TGCGCCAGCAGCCAAGCCAGGGGGATCGGCACAGATACGCAGTATTTT.

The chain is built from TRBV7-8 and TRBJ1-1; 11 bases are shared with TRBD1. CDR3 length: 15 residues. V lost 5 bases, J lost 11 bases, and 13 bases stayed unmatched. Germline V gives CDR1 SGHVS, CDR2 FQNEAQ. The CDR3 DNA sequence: TGTGCCAGCAGCGCCCGGACAGGGGGCGATCGGGATGCTTTCTTT. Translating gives CASSARTGGDRDAFF.

As DNA, the CDR3 is TGCGCCAGCAGTCCCGGGACTAGCGGGAGAGGAACAGATACGCAGTATTTT. The encoded protein is CASSPGTSGRGTDTQYF. The V gene is TRBV10-1, the J gene TRBJ2-3; TRBD2 matches at 14 bases. Trimming removed 5 bases from V and 3 bases from J; junction bases left unmatched: 7. Looked up from germline, CDR1 is WNHNN and CDR2 is SYGVQD (reference sequence). The CDR3 length is 17 residues.